Below, 21 T cell receptor beta chains from the same sample are listed, as sequenced in a study of T-cell reconstitution after alpha-beta-depleted transplantation in children. Unique molecular identifiers were used to barcode this TCRbeta library. TCRdb redid the calling of the PCR reads with MiXCR, one entry per CDR3 protein. The profile shows roughly 300,000 distinct CDR3 sequences, 10% of them singletons. The sequences come from PBMCs from the stem cell graft donor, collected from the stem cell graft. The receptors were gathered from a human donor who donated a stem cell graft to a child with acute lymphoblastic leukemia.

The chain employs TRBV7-3 and TRBJ2-5, with 7 bases matching TRBD2. The CDR3 totals 15 residues. V lost 0 bases and J lost 3; bases outside the gene matches: 4. In germline, CDR1 is SGHTA, CDR2 FQGTGA. The CDR3 loop reads CASSLTGRGEETQYF. For the CDR3, the DNA is TGTGCCAGCAGCTTAACGGGACGGGGGGAAGAGACCCAGTACTTC.

This sequence joins TRBV21-1 and TRBJ2-7; the listed D gene, TRBD1, was not tested against the DNA. TRBV21-1 is reported as a pseudogene. The CDR3 extends over 14 amino acids. This CDR3 reads CASSAGTDPYEQYF. The DNA for the CDR3 is TGTGCCAGCAGCGCCGGGACAGACCCCTACGAGCAGTACTTC.

The CDR3 region has the DNA TGTGCCAGCAGTTTACTTCGTCTAGCGGGAGTTACGGGGTACAATGAGCAGTTCTTC. Translated: CASSLLRLAGVTGYNEQFF. The chain employs TRBV27 and TRBJ2-1, with 10 bases aligning to TRBD2. CDR3 length: 19 amino acids. V gave up 2 bases and J gave up 4 bases; unmatched junction bases: 14. Germline V gene data show CDR1 as MNHEY and CDR2 as SMNVEV (reference sequence).

The J gene is TRBJ1-5, the V gene TRBV10-3, with a possible D match to TRBD1 (5 bases). This CDR3 contains 19 residues. Trimming pared 3 bases from V and 5 bases from J, leaving 26 bases between. The germline CDR1 and CDR2 sequences are ENHRY and SYGVKD. CDR3 bases: TGTGCCATCAGTGATTCCAAGACGGGGGGTAAGAGAGGGGATCAGCCCCAGCATTTT. Translated: CAISDSKTGGKRGDQPQHF.

In its sample, this clonotype was seen a few times. The chain is built from TRBV5-6 and TRBJ2-5; D unclear. The V gene's germline CDR1 is SGHDT and CDR2 YYEEEE. V dropped 1 base and J dropped 3 bases, with 10 bases sitting between them. The CDR3 consists of 14 residues. The CDR3 here is CASSLINGKETQYF. The CDR3 bases are TGTGCCAGCAGCTTGATCAACGGTAAAGAGACCCAGTACTTC.

CDR3 sequence reads: CASSLGISGRAIDTQYF. CDR3 DNA sequence: TGCGCCAGCAGCTTGGGAATTAGCGGGAGGGCCATAGATACGCAGTATTTT. The chain couples TRBV5-1 to TRBJ2-3; TRBD2 matches at 11 bases. V was clipped by 0 bases and J by 5 bases; unmatched bases: 8. Germline-derived CDR1 and CDR2 are SGHRS and YFSETQ. The CDR3 spans 17 residues.

V gene TRBV30 combines with J gene TRBJ2-7, with D perhaps TRBD1 (6 bases). Trimming removed 1 base from V and 0 bases from J, with 13 bases in between. Germline-derived CDR1 and CDR2 are GTSNPN and SVGIG (reference sequence). The CDR3 length is 15 residues. The CDR3 is CAWSGPGHFSYEQYF. The CDR3 DNA reads TGTGCCTGGAGTGGTCCGGGACACTTCTCCTACGAGCAGTACTTC.

CDR3 sequence reads: CASSQGRGDGELFF. DNA of the CDR3: TGCGCCAGCAGCCAAGGCAGGGGGGATGGGGAGCTGTTTTTT. This chain connects TRBV4-3 to TRBJ2-2; maybe TRBD1 (7 bases). Germline CDR1 is LGHNA and CDR2 is YSLEER. CDR3 size: 14 residues. V was trimmed by 1 base and J by 8 bases, leaving 11 bases between them.

This clonotype came up a few times. V is TRBV7-9 and J is TRBJ2-7, with a possible D match to TRBD2 (8 bases). Germline CDR1 reads SEHNR; CDR2 reads FQNEAQ (reference sequence). CDR3 size: 16 residues. Trimming took 6 bases from V and 6 from J, leaving 24 bases between them. In nucleotides, the CDR3 is TGTGCCAGCAGTAGGCGGGAGGAGGGGGCATCGAGCGAGCAGTACTTC. Translated: CASSRREEGASSEQYF.

V gene TRBV5-5 combines with J gene TRBJ2-1; 7 nucleotides align to TRBD1. CDR1 is SGHKS and CDR2 is YYEKEE in the germline V gene (reference sequence). Germline trimming cut 5 bases from V and 3 bases from J; bases unmatched to any gene: 11. The CDR3 contains 16 residues. The CDR3 DNA is TGTGCCAGCAGGCCTCCGGACAGGAGGCTCTACAATGAGCAGTTCTTC. It translates to CASRPPDRRLYNEQFF.

The V and J genes are TRBV12-3 or TRBV12-4 and TRBJ2-5, with 7 bases fitting TRBD1. The CDR3 totals 13 residues. After removal of 9 bases from V and 3 bases from J, the junction contained 7 bases not matched to a gene. The CDR3 sequence is CARSTGQEETQYF. The CDR3 nucleotides are TGTGCCAGGAGCACAGGACAGGAAGAGACCCAGTACTTC.

This clonotype was seen only a few times. This sequence joins TRBV6-1 and TRBJ1-5; possible D gene TRBD1, 5 bases. Trimming took off 2 bases at V and 5 bases at J, with 7 bases between the two ends. Germline loops: CDR1 MNHNS, CDR2 SASEGT. The CDR3 is made up of 13 amino acids. CDR3 sequence (DNA): TGTGCCAGCAGTGAATGGGACTATCAGCCCCAGCATTTT. Translating gives CASSEWDYQPQHF.

Only a few counts were recorded for this clonotype. The chain uses TRBV6-5 and TRBJ2-1; no definite D call. Between the trimmed V and J ends, which lost 0 bases and 4 bases, there was a span of 13 bases. The CDR3 runs to 16 residues. CDR1 and CDR2 (germline): MNHEY, SVGAGI. The CDR3 coding sequence is TGTGCCAGCAGTTACTCGAAAGGTGGAATTTACAATGAGCAGTTCTTC. It is translated as CASSYSKGGIYNEQFF.

In regard to this clonotype: One end of the junction does not line up with germline, which may come from a read error. V and J are TRBV7-9 and TRBJ1-1; tentatively, D is TRBD1 (5 bases). The CDR3 consists of 15 residues. From germline, CDR1 is SEHNR and CDR2 FQNEAQ (reference sequence). CDR3 sequence (DNA): TGTGCCAGCAGCTTAGGGGGGGAATTGAACGCTGAAGCTTTCTTT. This sequence encodes CASSLGGELNAEAFF.

The chain couples TRBV11-2 to TRBJ2-2; unclear D gene. The germline V gene encodes CDR1 SGHAT and CDR2 FQNNGV. The CDR3 has 15 residues. Between the trimmed V and J ends, which lost 0 bases and 5 bases, there was a span of 10 bases. The CDR3 sequence: CASSLDLPRTGELFF. CDR3 sequence (DNA): TGTGCCAGCAGCTTAGATCTCCCTAGAACCGGGGAGCTGTTTTTT.

This clonotype was found a few times. The rearrangement uses TRBV7-3 and TRBJ2-3; 8 bases align to TRBD2. CDR1 is SGHTA and CDR2 is FQGTGA in the germline V gene. J was trimmed by 1 base and V by 5 bases; bases with no gene match: 5. The CDR3 extends over 15 amino acids. The CDR3 here is CASSLQAGGTDTQYF. The CDR3 bases are TGTGCCAGCAGCCTGCAAGCGGGAGGCACAGATACGCAGTATTTT.

The rearrangement links TRBV28 to TRBJ2-4; D is possibly TRBD2 (5 bases). Germline assignment: CDR1 MDHEN and CDR2 SYDVKM. This CDR3 contains 16 residues. With 8 bases removed from V and 0 bases from J, the gap between germline ends came to 17 bases. This chain's CDR3 is CASGQPGSRAKNIQYF. CDR3 bases: TGTGCCAGCGGTCAGCCGGGGTCTCGAGCCAAAAACATTCAGTACTTC.

In its sample, this clonotype was seen many times. The CDR3: CASSLLGSPLHF. DNA for the CDR3: TGTGCCAGCAGTTTATTAGGTTCACCCCTCCACTTT. The V and J genes are TRBV27 and TRBJ1-6; no clear D gene. Germline values: CDR1 MNHEY, CDR2 SMNVEV (reference sequence). The CDR3 runs to 12 residues. V lost 1 base and J 9 bases, leaving 4 bases between the germline ends.

Only a few counts were recorded for this clonotype. This chain connects TRBV9 to TRBJ2-7; 8 bases agree with TRBD2. This CDR3 contains 15 residues. V shed 5 bases and J 5 bases; nucleotides not matched to a gene: 12. Germline-derived CDR1 and CDR2 are SGDLS and YYNGEE. The DNA for the CDR3 is TGTGCCAGCAGACCTACGGGACTAGGCGCTCACGAGCAGTACTTC. Translating it yields CASRPTGLGAHEQYF.

This clonotype was seen repeatedly, ten times or more. The gene calls are TRBV6-2 or TRBV6-3 and TRBJ2-1; D is uncertain. This CDR3 contains 13 residues. The germline V gene has CDR1 MNHEY and CDR2 SVGEGT. V lost 6 bases to trimming and J lost 4 bases, with 10 bases between them. The CDR3 region is CASRLDPYNEQFF. For the CDR3, the DNA is TGTGCCAGCAGGCTAGACCCATACAATGAGCAGTTCTTC.

This clonotype has just a few counts. The rearrangement links TRBV20-1 to TRBJ1-4; tentative D call: TRBD1 (5 bases). Germline loops: CDR1 DFQATT, CDR2 SNEGSKA (reference sequence). V gave up 0 bases and J gave up 0 bases, with 23 bases separating them. The CDR3 contains 20 residues. This chain's CDR3 is CSARDLIGGGAAATNEKLFF. DNA for the CDR3: TGCAGTGCTAGAGATTTAATCGGCGGCGGGGCAGCCGCAACTAATGAAAAACTGTTTTTT.